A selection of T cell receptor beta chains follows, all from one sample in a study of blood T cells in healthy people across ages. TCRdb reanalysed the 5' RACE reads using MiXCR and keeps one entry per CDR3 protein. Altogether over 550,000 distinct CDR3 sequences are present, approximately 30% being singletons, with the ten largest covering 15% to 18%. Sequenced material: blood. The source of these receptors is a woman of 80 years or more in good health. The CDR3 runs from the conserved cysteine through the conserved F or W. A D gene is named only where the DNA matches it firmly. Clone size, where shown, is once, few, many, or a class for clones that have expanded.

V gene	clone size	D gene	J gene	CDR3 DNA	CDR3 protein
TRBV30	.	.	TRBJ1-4	TGTGCCTGGGACGACGGCGGGTTTGGTGAAAAACTGTTTTTT	CAWDDGGFGEKLFF
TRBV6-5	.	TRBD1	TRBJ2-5	TGTGCCAGCAGCAAAACAGGGGGCGCGTGGCAAGAGACCCAGTACTTC	CASSKTGGAWQETQYF
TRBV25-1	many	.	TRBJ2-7	TGTGCCAGCAGTAAGGTCGGGCCGTCCTACGAGCAGTACTTC	CASSKVGPSYEQYF
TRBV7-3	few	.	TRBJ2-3	TGTGCCAGCGGCTCTCCGGGACTGGGTGGAGATACGCAGTATTTT	CASGSPGLGGDTQYF
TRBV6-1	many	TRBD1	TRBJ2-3	TGTGCCAGCAAAGGGACAGTAAGCACAGATACGCAGTATTTT	CASKGTVSTDTQYF
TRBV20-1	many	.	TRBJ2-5	TGCAGTGCTAGGCCATCGGAGACCCAGTACTTC	CSARPSETQYF
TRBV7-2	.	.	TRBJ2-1	TGTGCCAGCAGCTGGAGACCCGACAATGAGCAGTTCTTC	CASSWRPDNEQFF
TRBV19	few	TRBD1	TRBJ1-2	TGTGCCAGTAGCCCGGACAGGAGTATGGGCTACACCTTC	CASSPDRSMGYTF
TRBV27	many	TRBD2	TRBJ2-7	TGTGCCAGCAGTTTATGGGGGAAAGGCGGGAGCGAGCAGTACTTC	CASSLWGKGGSEQYF
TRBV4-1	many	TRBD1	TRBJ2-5	TGCGCCAGCAGCCCACGTCTCCGGGACAGGGGGTTCCAAGAGACCCAGTACTTC	CASSPRLRDRGFQETQYF
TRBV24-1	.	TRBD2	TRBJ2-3	TGTGCCACCAGTGATCCGCGGGGGGACACAGATACGCAGTATTTT	CATSDPRGDTDTQYF
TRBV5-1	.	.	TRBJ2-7	TGCGCCAGCAGCTTGGATCCAGGGGCTACCTACGAGCAGTACTTC	CASSLDPGATYEQYF
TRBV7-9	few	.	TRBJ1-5	TGTGCCAGCAGCTTAGTACGAGGGGGAGTCTCCAATCAGCAGCCCCAGCATTTT	CASSLVRGGVSNQQPQHF
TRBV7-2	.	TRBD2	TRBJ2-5	TGTGCTAGCAGCTTAGTAAAGGCGGGGGTCGCCGAGAAGTACTTC	CASSLVKAGVAEKYF
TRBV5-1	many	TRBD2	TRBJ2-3	TGCGCCAGCAGCCTTCGACTAGCGGGGGGATCCGGAGATACGCAGTATTTT	CASSLRLAGGSGDTQYF
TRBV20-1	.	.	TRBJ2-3	TGCAGTGCTAGTCGTTTGGGAGATACGCAGTATTTT	CSASRLGDTQYF
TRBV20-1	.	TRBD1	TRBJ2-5	TGCAGTGCTAGAGGTGGGACAGGCTCAGAGACCCAGTACTTC	CSARGGTGSETQYF
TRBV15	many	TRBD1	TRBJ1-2	TGTGCCACCAGTCCCGGGACAGGGAGGAACTATGGCTACACCTTC	CATSPGTGRNYGYTF
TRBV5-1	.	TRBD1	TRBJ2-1	TGCGCCAGCACCCTGACAGGGGGGTATGAGCAGTTCTTC	CASTLTGGYEQFF
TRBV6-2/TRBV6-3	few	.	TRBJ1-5	TGTGCCAGCAGTTACGGTTCTCAGCCCCAGCATTTT	CASSYGSQPQHF
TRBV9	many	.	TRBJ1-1	TGTGCCAGCAGCGTAGAGTCGAACACTGAAGCTTTCTTT	CASSVESNTEAFF
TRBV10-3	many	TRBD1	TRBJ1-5	TGTGCCATCAGTCCGGGACAGGGGAATCAGCCCCAGCATTTT	CAISPGQGNQPQHF
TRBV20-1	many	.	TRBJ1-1	TGCAGTGCTGGAGGACAGTACACTGAAGCTTTCTTT	CSAGGQYTEAFF
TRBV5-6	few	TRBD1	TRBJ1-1	TGTGCCAGCAGGAGGACAGGGAGGAGGACTGAAGCTTTCTTT	CASRRTGRRTEAFF
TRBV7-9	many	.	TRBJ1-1	TGTGCCAGCAGCTTATTATACCAAAACACTGAAGCTTTCTTT	CASSLLYQNTEAFF
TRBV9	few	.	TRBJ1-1	TGTGCCAGCAGCGTAGTCCACGGGAACACTGAAGCTTTCTTT	CASSVVHGNTEAFF
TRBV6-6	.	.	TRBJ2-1	TGTGCCAGCAGTTACGGCGACAGGTCCTACAATGAGCAGTTCTTC	CASSYGDRSYNEQFF
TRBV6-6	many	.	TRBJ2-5	TGTGCCAGCAGTTTCTCGGGGACCGAGACCCAGTACTTC	CASSFSGTETQYF
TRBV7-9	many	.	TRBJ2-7	TGTGCCAGCAGCTTAGGCCGGTCTCAGAGCTCCTACGAGCAGTACTTC	CASSLGRSQSSYEQYF
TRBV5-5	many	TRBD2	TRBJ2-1	TGTGCCAGCAGCCCCCGACTAGCGGGGGGCCATGAGCAGTTCTTC	CASSPRLAGGHEQFF
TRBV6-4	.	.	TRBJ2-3	TGTGCCAGCAGTGACACCACCAGACGCACAGATACGCGGTATTTT	CASSDTTRRTDTRYF
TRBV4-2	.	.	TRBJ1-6	TGTGCCAGCACCACGGGGGAGACACCCCTCCACTTT	CASTTGETPLHF
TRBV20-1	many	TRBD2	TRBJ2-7	TGCAGTGCTAAGACTAGCGGGGGGGCTTACGAGCAGTACTTC	CSAKTSGGAYEQYF
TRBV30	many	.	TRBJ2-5	TGTGCCTGGAATTCTAACCAAGAGACCCAGTACTTC	CAWNSNQETQYF
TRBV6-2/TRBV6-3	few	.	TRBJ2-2	TGTGCCAGCAGTCCTCGGGCTAGCGCATACACCGGGGAGCTGTTTTTT	CASSPRASAYTGELFF
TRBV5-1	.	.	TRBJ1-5	TGCGCCAGCAGCTTGGCCGCGGGGCAGGGGCAGCCCCAGCATTTT	CASSLAAGQGQPQHF
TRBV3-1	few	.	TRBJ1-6	TGTGCCAGCAGCCTAATTGACCGTAATTCACCCCTCCACTTT	CASSLIDRNSPLHF
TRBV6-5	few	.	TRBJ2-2	TGTGCCAGCAAGTGGGGTCGGACCGGGGAGCTGTTTTTT	CASKWGRTGELFF
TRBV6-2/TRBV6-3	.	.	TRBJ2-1	TGTGCCAGCAGTAGCGCCTCGCCCTACAATGAGCAGTTCTTC	CASSSASPYNEQFF
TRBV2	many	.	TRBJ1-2	TGTGCCAGCAGTGGGGACCGAAACTATGGCTACACCTTC	CASSGDRNYGYTF
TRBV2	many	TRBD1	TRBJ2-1	TGTGCCAGCCGTAGGGACAGAGACAATGAGCAGTTCTTC	CASRRDRDNEQFF
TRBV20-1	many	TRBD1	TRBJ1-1	TGCAGTGGAGGGGGGACAGAGAACACTGAAGCTTTCTTT	CSGGGTENTEAFF
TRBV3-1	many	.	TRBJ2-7	TGTGCCAGCAGCTTGGGACGGACTACCTACGAGCAGTACTTC	CASSLGRTTYEQYF
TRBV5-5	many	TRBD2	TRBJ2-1	TGTGCCAGCAGCTTAGGACTAGCGGGGGCCTTCTCCTACAATGAGCAGTTCTTC	CASSLGLAGAFSYNEQFF
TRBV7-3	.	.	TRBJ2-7	TGTGCCAGCAGCTTAGGTCTCCCCGCGAGCTCCTACAATGAGCAGTACTTC	CASSLGLPASSYNEQYF